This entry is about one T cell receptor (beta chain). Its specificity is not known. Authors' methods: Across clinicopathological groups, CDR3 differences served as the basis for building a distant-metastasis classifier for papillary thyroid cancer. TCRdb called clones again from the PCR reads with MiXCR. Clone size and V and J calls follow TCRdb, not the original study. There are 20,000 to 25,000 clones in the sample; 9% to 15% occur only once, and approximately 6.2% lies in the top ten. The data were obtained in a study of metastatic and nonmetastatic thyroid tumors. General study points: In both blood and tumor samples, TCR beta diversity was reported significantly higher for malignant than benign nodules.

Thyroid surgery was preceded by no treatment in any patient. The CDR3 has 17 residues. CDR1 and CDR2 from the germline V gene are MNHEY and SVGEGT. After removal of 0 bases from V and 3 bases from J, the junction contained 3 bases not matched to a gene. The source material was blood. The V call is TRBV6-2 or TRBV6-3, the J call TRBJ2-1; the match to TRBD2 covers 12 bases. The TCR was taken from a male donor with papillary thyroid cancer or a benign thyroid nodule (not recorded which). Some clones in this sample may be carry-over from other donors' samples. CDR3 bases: TGTGCCAGCAGTTACTCGACTAGCGGGAGTAACTACAATGAGCAGTTCTTC. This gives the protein CASSYSTSGSNYNEQFF.